Listed here are 32 T cell receptor beta chains from one sample, sequenced in a study of T cell changes during pregnancy in multiple sclerosis. TCRdb keeps only in-frame clones here, not all; method: immunoSEQ multiplex PCR. The table has tens of thousands of clones, 90% to 95% seen once. The starting material was CD8+ T cells from peripheral blood mononuclear cells, obtained after pregnancy. Receptors originate from a female donor with multiple sclerosis, enrolled in a pregnancy study.

This clone was recorded once. The DNA of the CDR3 is TGTGCCAGCAGGCCCCCCGGACAGCTACCGGGCTATGGCTACACCTTC. Its protein product is CASRPPGQLPGYGYTF. The rearrangement joins TRBV2 to TRBJ1-2, with D possibly TRBD1 on 6 matching bases. The CDR3 is 16 residues long. Germline V gives CDR1 SNHLY, CDR2 FYNNEI. V lost 6 bases and J 4 bases, leaving 21 bases between the germline ends.

This CDR3 reads CASSQDLAGGPDTQYF. The CDR3 region has the DNA TGCGCCAGCAGCCAAGATCTAGCGGGAGGGCCAGATACGCAGTATTTT. The rearrangement uses TRBV4-3 and TRBJ2-3; 12 nucleotides align to TRBD2. Germline V gives CDR1 LGHNA, CDR2 YSLEER. The CDR3 sequence is 16 residues long. The V and J ends lost 0 bases and 4 bases, in that order; junction bases with no gene match: 2.

This chain links TRBV5-1 with TRBJ2-5, with 7 nucleotides matching TRBD2. The CDR3 has 14 amino acids. J was trimmed by 1 base and V by 3 bases; bases with no gene match: 3. Germline CDR1 is SGHRS and CDR2 is YFSETQ. The CDR3 DNA reads TGCGCCAGCAGCTCTTCTAGCGGCCAAGAGACCCAGTACTTC. As protein: CASSSSSGQETQYF.

This clone was observed a single time. V gene TRBV6-5 combines with J gene TRBJ2-2; no reliable D call. The CDR3 runs 12 residues. CDR1 is MNHEY and CDR2 is SVGAGI in the germline V gene. The V and J ends lost 5 bases and 6 bases respectively, with 7 bases between them. As DNA, the CDR3 is TGTGCCAGCAGTCCTCTCTCCGGGGAGCTGTTTTTT. It specifies CASSPLSGELFF.

The chain uses TRBV5-1 and TRBJ2-5; no firm D call. V was trimmed by 0 bases and J by 7 bases, leaving 16 bases between them. Germline V lookup: CDR1 SGHRS, CDR2 YFSETQ. The CDR3 sequence is 15 residues long. The CDR3 loop reads CASSLDSPALGTQYF. The DNA of the CDR3 is TGCGCCAGCAGCTTGGACAGTCCTGCGTTAGGGACCCAGTACTTC.

The chain uses TRBV4-1 and TRBJ2-7; D is uncertain. The CDR3 is 14 residues long. With 0 bases removed from V and 3 bases from J, the gap between germline ends came to 9 bases. CDR1 is MGHRA and CDR2 is YSYEKL in the germline V gene. CDR3 region: CASSQDRSNYEQYF. CDR3 sequence (DNA): TGCGCCAGCAGCCAAGACAGATCGAACTACGAGCAGTACTTC.

CDR3 nucleotides: TGCAGCGTTGAACGAGCCGAAGCTTTCTTT. Translating gives CSVERAEAFF. The chain uses TRBV29-1 and TRBJ1-1; D is unclear. V lost 2 bases and J lost 8, with 6 bases in between. This CDR3 contains 10 residues. Germline V gene sequence: CDR1 SQVTM, CDR2 ANQGSEA.

The V call is TRBV5-6, the J call TRBJ2-7; the match to TRBD1 covers 12 bases. Trimming took 4 bases from V and 5 from J; bases not matched to a gene: 7. CDR3 length: 15 amino acids. CDR1 SGHDT and CDR2 YYEEEE come from the germline V gene. This CDR3 reads CASSASGTGGDEQYF. Written as DNA, the CDR3 is TGTGCCAGCAGCGCTTCCGGGACAGGGGGCGACGAGCAGTACTTC.

This sequence joins TRBV5-1 and TRBJ1-4, with D possibly being TRBD1 (5 bases). Germline V lookup: CDR1 SGHRS, CDR2 YFSETQ. This CDR3 spans 15 amino acids. The V end was cut by 4 bases, the J end by 0 bases, with 10 bases between. CDR3 residues: CASSPDSSTNEKLFF. CDR3 DNA: TGCGCCAGCAGCCCCGACAGCTCAACTAATGAAAAACTGTTTTTT.

This clone was recorded only once. The gene calls are TRBV2 and TRBJ1-4, with D unresolved. CDR1 is SNHLY and CDR2 is FYNNEI in the germline V gene. The CDR3 sequence is 15 residues long. The ends were cut back, 11 bases at V and 0 bases at J, with 16 bases in the middle. Here the CDR3 DNA reads TGTGCCGGGCGTGGATTAGGTGCAACTAATGAAAAACTGTTTTTT. It is translated as CAGRGLGATNEKLFF.

Of note for this clone: The germline gene is not matched at one end of the junction; a read error may be the cause. V and J are TRBV7-9 and TRBJ2-7, with 10 bases lining up with TRBD1. CDR1 and CDR2 from the germline V gene are SEHNR and FQNEAQ (reference sequence). The CDR3 covers 17 residues. CDR3 sequence: CASSLVPGQGSSHEQYF. The CDR3 nucleotides read TGTGCCAGCAGCTTAGTTCCGGGACAGGGGTCCTCCCACGAGCAGTACTTC.

The rearrangement joins TRBV5-6 to TRBJ1-5, with 10 positions matching TRBD1. The CDR3 is 14 residues long. V was clipped by 3 bases and J by 6 bases; unmatched bases: 3. CDR1 and CDR2 from the germline V gene are SGHDT and YYEEEE. Written as DNA, the CDR3 is TGTGCCAGCAGCTCCGGACAGGGGGGTCAGCCCCAGCATTTT. Protein: CASSSGQGGQPQHF. The full variable domain, rest sourced from reference TRBV5-6 and TRBJ1-5, is DAGVTQSPTHLIKTRGQQVTLRCSPKSGHDTVSWYQQALGQGPQFIFQYYEEEERQRGNFPDRFSGHQFPNYSSELNVNALLLGDSALYLCASSSGQGGQPQHFGDGTRLSIL.

The chain recombines TRBV7-6 with TRBJ2-7; D perhaps matches TRBD1 (5 bases). Germline V gene data show CDR1 as SGHVS and CDR2 as FNYEAQ. The V end was cut by 4 bases, the J end by 2 bases, with 15 bases between. This CDR3 contains 15 residues. For the CDR3, the DNA is TGTGCCAGCAGCTCTGTGACTCAGGGTCCCTACGAGCAGTACTTC. Translating gives CASSSVTQGPYEQYF.

This rearrangement joins TRBV19 to TRBJ2-1, with D perhaps matching TRBD2 (5 bases). Germline-derived CDR1 and CDR2 are LNHDA and SQIVND (reference sequence). The CDR3 is made up of 13 amino acids. Deletions cut 3 bases from V and 2 bases from J, with 5 bases between. Written as DNA, the CDR3 is TGTGCCAGTAGTATCGGGGCCTACAATGAGCAGTTCTTC. Protein product: CASSIGAYNEQFF.

The J gene is TRBJ2-2, the V gene TRBV18, with 7 bases that match TRBD2. Trimming cost V 3 bases and J 6 bases; bases outside gene matches: 16. Looked up from germline, CDR1 is KGHSH and CDR2 is LQKENI. The CDR3 totals 18 residues. The CDR3 region has the DNA TGTGCCAGCTCACCCGAGAGACTAGCAAGCGATTTCCCCGGGGAGCTGTTTTTT. Protein: CASSPERLASDFPGELFF.

This rearrangement joins TRBV19 to TRBJ2-2, with 7 bases that match TRBD1. V dropped 5 bases and J dropped 6; count of bases not matched to a gene: 12. Looked up from germline, CDR1 is LNHDA and CDR2 is SQIVND (reference sequence). This CDR3 spans 16 amino acids. Here the CDR3 reads CASSLWTGGAAGELFF. CDR3 sequence (DNA): TGTGCCAGTAGTCTCTGGACAGGCGGTGCAGCCGGGGAGCTGTTTTTT.

The chain carries TRBV19 and TRBJ1-1, with D tentatively TRBD1 (5 bases). V lost 5 bases to trimming and J lost 0 bases, with 13 bases between them. In germline, CDR1 is LNHDA, CDR2 SQIVND (reference sequence). This CDR3 has 15 residues. This chain's CDR3 is CASSEPGLLNTEAFF. Written as DNA, the CDR3 is TGTGCCAGTAGTGAACCGGGACTGCTGAACACTGAAGCTTTCTTT.

This rearrangement joins TRBV7-9 to TRBJ2-7; the match to TRBD2 covers 11 bases. V lost 5 bases to trimming and J lost 3 bases; unmatched junction nucleotides: 6. From germline, CDR1 is SEHNR and CDR2 FQNEAQ (reference sequence). This CDR3 is built from 15 residues. CDR3 amino acids: CASSNTGTSGYEQYF. For the CDR3, the DNA is TGTGCCAGCAGCAACACCGGGACTAGCGGCTACGAGCAGTACTTC.

The chain has TRBV7-9 and TRBJ1-2; 10 bases are a match to TRBD1. V gave up 5 bases and J gave up 6 bases; unmatched junction bases: 3. CDR1 is SEHNR, CDR2 FQNEAQ, per germline (reference sequence). This CDR3 region has 13 residues. CDR3 sequence: CASSLGQGNGYTF. Written as DNA, the CDR3 is TGTGCCAGCAGCCTGGGACAGGGGAATGGCTACACCTTC.

The chain joins TRBV27 to TRBJ2-7, with D possibly TRBD2 on 5 matching bases. The CDR3 loop spans 16 amino acids. The V end was cut by 0 bases, the J end by 1 base, with 13 bases between. Germline CDR1 reads MNHEY; CDR2 reads SMNVEV (reference sequence). CDR3 bases: TGTGCCAGCAGTTTATCGAGGGTGGGCGGATCCTACGAGCAGTACTTC. This codes for CASSLSRVGGSYEQYF.

The genes are TRBV4-1 and TRBJ2-7, with TRBD1 matching 7 bases. CDR3 length equals 14 residues. The germline V gene has CDR1 MGHRA and CDR2 YSYEKL. V shed 0 bases and J 4 bases; nucleotides not matched to a gene: 3. Here the CDR3 DNA reads TGCGCCAGCAGCCAAGATCGGGACAGATACGAGCAGTACTTC. This translates into CASSQDRDRYEQYF.

The chain carries TRBV27 and TRBJ2-1; maybe TRBD1 (6 bases). Trimming cost V 5 bases and J 0 bases, with 11 bases left between them. The CDR3 loop spans 15 amino acids. CDR1 is MNHEY and CDR2 is SMNVEV in the germline V gene (reference sequence). Here the CDR3 DNA reads TGTGCCAGCAGTCCGCGAGGGGGCTCCTACAATGAGCAGTTCTTC. This sequence encodes CASSPRGGSYNEQFF.

A single count supports this clone. The V call is TRBV28, the J call TRBJ1-2; D is uncertain. The CDR3 sequence is 14 residues long. Germline CDR1 MDHEN, CDR2 SYDVKM. The germline V and J ends were trimmed by 3 bases and 6 bases, with 14 bases remaining between them. The CDR3 region is CASSFGPFEDGYTF. The DNA of the CDR3 is TGTGCCAGCAGTTTTGGTCCCTTTGAGGATGGCTACACCTTC.

The chain employs TRBV27 and TRBJ2-7; tentative D call: TRBD1 (6 bases). CDR3 length: 15 amino acids. V was shortened by 3 bases and J by 0 bases, with 12 bases between the two germline ends. Germline CDR1 and CDR2: MNHEY and SMNVEV (reference sequence). The CDR3 nucleotides are TGTGCCAGCAGTTTCACTCAGGGGAGCTCCTACGAGCAGTACTTC. Protein: CASSFTQGSSYEQYF.

CDR3 in amino acids: CASSEEAGGWNEQFF. CDR3 in DNA: TGTGCCAGCAGTGAAGAGGCGGGAGGATGGAATGAGCAGTTCTTC. The chain is built from TRBV6-1 and TRBJ2-1; 8 bases line up with TRBD2. The J segment lost 7 bases and the V segment lost 1 base, leaving 6 bases of the junction unmatched. The V gene's germline CDR1 is MNHNS and CDR2 SASEGT. This CDR3 comprises 15 residues.

The table lists this clone with a count of one. The genes are TRBV27 and TRBJ1-2; D ambiguous. Deletions cut 2 bases from V and 6 bases from J, with 13 bases between. The CDR3 loop spans 14 amino acids. Per germline, CDR1 MNHEY and CDR2 SMNVEV (reference sequence). CDR3 nucleotides: TGTGCCAGCAGTTTAGGGTTAAACAGAAATGGCTACACCTTC. Protein: CASSLGLNRNGYTF.

The chain couples TRBV28 to TRBJ1-1, with D hard to call. The CDR3 length is 12 residues. In germline, CDR1 is MDHEN, CDR2 SYDVKM. V lost 3 bases, J lost 8 bases, and 10 bases lay in between. DNA for the CDR3: TGTGCCAGCAGTTTTTCCAGGATAGAAGCTTTCTTT. Amino acid sequence: CASSFSRIEAFF.

V usage is TRBV5-4 and J usage is TRBJ2-2; TRBD1 is a possible D gene (6 bases). Germline CDR1 and CDR2: SGHNT and YYREEE (reference sequence). The CDR3 is made up of 15 amino acids. The V end was cut by 9 bases, the J end by 3 bases, with 18 bases between. In DNA, the CDR3 is TGTGCCATCGTACCGACCGAGGGGGACACCGGGGAGCTGTTTTTT. Its translation: CAIVPTEGDTGELFF. The variable domain in full, completed from reference TRBV5-4 and TRBJ2-2, reads ETGVTQSPTHLIKTRGQQVTLRCSSQSGHNTVSWYQQALGQGPQFIFQYYREEENGRGNFPPRFSGLQFPNYSSELNVNALELDDSALYLCAIVPTEGDTGELFFGEGSRLTVL.

This clone is a singleton in its sample. This chain uses TRBV29-1 with TRBJ2-2; 9 bases line up with TRBD2. The junction had 5 bases not matched to a gene; V was cut back by 5 bases and J by 4 bases. The germline CDR1 and CDR2 sequences are SQVTM and ANQGSEA. The CDR3 contains 14 residues. The CDR3 DNA sequence: TGCAGCGTTCTTAGCGGGAGCGTCACCGGGGAGCTGTTTTTT. Amino acid sequence: CSVLSGSVTGELFF.

The CDR3 is CASTTSTGIVSLSGNTIYF. For the CDR3, the DNA is TGTGCCAGCACCACATCGACAGGTATCGTCTCCCTCTCTGGAAACACCATATATTTT. The V and J genes are TRBV6-4 and TRBJ1-3; weak D call: TRBD1 (6 bases). The germline CDR1 and CDR2 sequences are MRHNA and SNTAGT. The CDR3 has 19 residues. V gave up 7 bases and J gave up 0 bases, with 25 bases separating them.

This chain joins TRBV11-2 and TRBJ2-7; TRBD2 is a possible D gene (6 bases). This CDR3 has 15 amino acids. V was trimmed by 1 base and J by 3 bases, leaving 13 bases between them. Germline CDR1 SGHAT, CDR2 FQNNGV. CDR3 sequence: CASSLGPGDRYEQYF. DNA for the CDR3: TGTGCCAGCAGCTTAGGCCCGGGGGACCGCTACGAGCAGTACTTC.

V and J are TRBV9 and TRBJ1-1; unclear D gene. V lost 4 bases and J lost 1, with 11 bases in between. CDR3 length: 14 amino acids. CDR1 SGDLS and CDR2 YYNGEE come from the germline V gene. The CDR3 sequence is CASSQQMQNTEAFF. The CDR3, as DNA: TGTGCCAGCAGCCAACAGATGCAGAACACTGAAGCTTTCTTT.